These 27 T cell receptor beta chains came from one sample sequenced in a study of cytomegalovirus exposure and HLA in healthy donors. This PCR relied on a set of 60 Vbeta primers and 13 Jbeta primers. Sequencing used immunoSEQ multiplex PCR; TCRdb keeps in-frame clones, though not all of them. The repertoire holds approximately 190,000 clones, around 88% seen once, with 1.5% to 2% in the top ten. Sample: PBMCs. Receptor source: a man in his forties or fifties in good health and CMV-seropositive.

V usage is TRBV29-1 and J usage is TRBJ2-5; D is perhaps TRBD2 (5 bases). Trimming stripped 5 bases from V and 5 bases from J, with 9 bases between. Germline V gene sequence: CDR1 SQVTM, CDR2 ANQGSEA. CDR3 size: 11 residues. The CDR3 spells CSVRVAETQYF. DNA of the CDR3: TGCAGCGTTCGAGTAGCGGAGACCCAGTACTTC.

The chain is built from TRBV13 and TRBJ2-1, with 11 bases identical to TRBD2. Looked up from germline, CDR1 is PRHDT and CDR2 is FYEKMQ (reference sequence). This CDR3 is 16 amino acids long. J lost 3 bases, V lost 2 bases, and 3 bases had no gene match. The chain's CDR3 is CASSLRLAGGYNEQFF. Here the CDR3 DNA reads TGTGCCAGCAGCTTACGTCTAGCGGGAGGCTACAATGAGCAGTTCTTC.

The J gene is TRBJ2-2, the V gene TRBV4-2; D is perhaps TRBD1 (6 bases). The CDR3 has 16 amino acids. Looked up from germline, CDR1 is LGHNA and CDR2 is YNFKEQ. With 3 bases removed from V and 5 bases from J, the gap between germline ends came to 16 bases. The CDR3 loop is CASSQSGHRGTGELFF. CDR3 sequence (DNA): TGTGCCAGCAGCCAGTCGGGACATCGCGGAACCGGGGAGCTGTTTTTT.

The V and J genes are TRBV7-9 and TRBJ1-2; D remains ambiguous. Looked up from germline, CDR1 is SEHNR and CDR2 is FQNEAQ (reference sequence). Between the trimmed V and J ends, which lost 4 bases and 2 bases, there was a span of 11 bases. CDR3 length: 14 residues. As DNA, the CDR3 is TGTGCCAGCAGCTACCTAGCGGGGAACTATGGCTACACCTTC. It encodes CASSYLAGNYGYTF.

This clone showed up just once. This chain joins TRBV6-5 and TRBJ1-1; D gene ambiguous. Germline V lookup: CDR1 MNHEY, CDR2 SVGAGI. The CDR3 is 14 residues long. Trimming stripped 0 bases from V and 9 bases from J, with 14 bases between. This CDR3 is CASSYSRVDTKAFF. The DNA of the CDR3 is TGTGCCAGCAGTTACTCGCGGGTAGATACAAAAGCTTTCTTT.

This clone was detected once. CDR3 sequence (DNA): TGTGCCAGCAGTGGTACCTTAGCGGGAGGGAGCCCCTACGAGCAGTACTTC. Translated, it gives CASSGTLAGGSPYEQYF. The chain is built from TRBV7-6 and TRBJ2-5; TRBD2 aligns across 11 bases. The last part of the DNA fits TRBJ2-7 better; the J call may be wrong. This CDR3 is built from 17 residues. Germline V gene data show CDR1 as SGHVS and CDR2 as FNYEAQ.

The V call is TRBV28, the J call TRBJ1-4; 9 bases align to TRBD1. V trimming: 4 bases; J trimming: 6 bases; junction bases outside the gene matches: 3. The CDR3 spans 14 residues. Per the germline V gene, CDR1 is MDHEN and CDR2 is SYDVKM. CDR3 protein: CASSSGTGYEKLFF. The CDR3, as DNA: TGTGCCAGCAGTTCCGGGACAGGGTATGAAAAACTGTTTTTT.

Only one count was recorded for this clone. The chain recombines TRBV28 with TRBJ1-2; 9 bases line up with TRBD1. This CDR3 has 14 amino acids. J was trimmed by 10 bases and V by 4 bases; bases with no gene match: 10. Per germline, CDR1 MDHEN and CDR2 SYDVKM. CDR3 DNA sequence: TGTGCCAGCAGTTGGGGGACAGGGTCTATCGACTACACCTTC. Protein sequence: CASSWGTGSIDYTF.

The rearrangement uses TRBV6-1 and TRBJ2-1, with 11 bases fitting TRBD2. The CDR3 is 16 amino acids. Germline V gene lookup returns CDR1 MNHNS and CDR2 SASEGT. After removal of 3 bases from V and 4 bases from J, the junction contained 5 bases not matched to a gene. The CDR3 sequence: CASSDPSGRMYNEQFF. The CDR3 DNA reads TGTGCCAGCAGTGACCCTAGCGGGAGGATGTACAATGAGCAGTTCTTC.

This clone was observed a single time. Here the CDR3 reads CASSQSIGLNQETQYF. CDR3 sequence (DNA): TGCGCCAGCAGCCAATCAATCGGACTAAACCAAGAGACCCAGTACTTC. This chain uses TRBV4-1 with TRBJ2-5; TRBD2 might be the D (6 bases). Trimming took off 2 bases at V and 0 bases at J, with 13 bases between the two ends. This CDR3 region has 16 residues. Germline V gene sequence: CDR1 MGHRA, CDR2 YSYEKL.

This chain connects TRBV28 to TRBJ1-6, with a tentative D call TRBD1 (6 bases). The length of the CDR3 is 14 residues. Germline assignment: CDR1 MDHEN and CDR2 SYDVKM. V dropped 2 bases and J dropped 7 bases, with 9 bases sitting between them. Here the CDR3 reads CASSLKRGNSPLHF. CDR3 DNA: TGTGCCAGCAGTTTAAAAAGGGGGAATTCACCCCTCCACTTT.

This clone was counted once. J is TRBJ1-1 and V is TRBV18; 8 bases fit TRBD1. V shed 5 bases, J shed 5 bases, and the junction held 7 bases outside the gene matches. There are 14 residues in the CDR3. Per the germline V gene, CDR1 is KGHSH and CDR2 is LQKENI. CDR3 DNA: TGTGCCAGCTCAGTAGACAGGGGAGAAACTGAAGCTTTCTTT. This sequence encodes CASSVDRGETEAFF.

The CDR3 sequence: CASSLAGNTEAFF. In DNA form, the CDR3 reads TGTGCCAGCAGCTTGGCAGGGAACACTGAAGCTTTCTTT. V usage is TRBV5-4 and J usage is TRBJ1-1; D uncertain. Germline values: CDR1 SGHNT, CDR2 YYREEE (reference sequence). V was cut by 0 bases and J by 1 base, with 4 bases left in between. The CDR3 has 13 residues.

This chain links TRBV5-4 with TRBJ1-3, with D possibly TRBD1 on 6 matching bases. The V end lost 2 bases, the J end lost 0 bases, and 9 bases lay between the germline ends. The length of the CDR3 is 15 residues. Germline CDR1 SGHNT, CDR2 YYREEE (reference sequence). The chain's CDR3 is CASSLPGDSGNTIYF. Written as DNA, the CDR3 is TGTGCCAGCAGCTTACCAGGGGACTCTGGAAACACCATATATTTT.

The chain combines TRBV10-3 with TRBJ1-1; D is unresolved. This CDR3 region has 13 residues. Germline V gives CDR1 ENHRY, CDR2 SYGVKD. V shed 3 bases and J shed 5 bases, with 10 bases lying between them. CDR3 DNA: TGTGCCATCAGTGAATCCCACCGGACTGAAGCTTTCTTT. Its translation: CAISESHRTEAFF.

The rearrangement uses TRBV6-1 and TRBJ2-7; weak D call: TRBD1 (5 bases). Germline lookup yields CDR1 MNHNS and CDR2 SASEGT. This CDR3 comprises 15 residues. V was clipped by 2 bases and J by 2 bases, with 13 bases between them. CDR3 residues: CASSEKGSTTYEQYF. DNA of the CDR3: TGTGCCAGCAGTGAAAAGGGGTCAACAACCTACGAGCAGTACTTC.

The genes are TRBV4-1 and TRBJ1-3; 9 nucleotides match TRBD1. The CDR3 totals 17 residues. Germline loops: CDR1 MGHRA, CDR2 YSYEKL. V was pared by 5 bases and J by 1 base, with 9 bases of the junction left unmatched. DNA for the CDR3: TGCGCCAGCAGCTCTCGCCCCGGGACAGGGTCTGGAAACACCATATATTTT. Translating it yields CASSSRPGTGSGNTIYF.

The chain combines TRBV4-1 with TRBJ2-1; TRBD1 aligns across 7 bases. Germline V gives CDR1 MGHRA, CDR2 YSYEKL. The CDR3 is 14 residues long. The ends lost 3 bases at V and 8 bases at J; junction bases unmatched: 7. The CDR3 loop reads CASSHEGASDEQFF. CDR3 in DNA: TGCGCCAGCAGCCACGAGGGGGCCTCGGATGAGCAGTTCTTC.

The chain employs TRBV14 and TRBJ1-1; 10 positions match TRBD1. The CDR3 is made up of 16 amino acids. CDR1 is SGHDN, CDR2 FVKESK, per germline. Germline trimming cut 4 bases from V and 6 bases from J; bases unmatched to any gene: 11. CDR3 sequence: CASSPNSRTGGSEAFF. The CDR3 nucleotides are TGTGCCAGCAGCCCGAATTCCAGGACAGGGGGGTCTGAAGCTTTCTTT. The whole variable domain, filled in from reference TRBV14 and TRBJ1-1, reads EAGVTQFPSHSVIEKGQTVTLRCDPISGHDNLYWYRRVMGKEIKFLLHFVKESKQDESGMPNNRFLAERTGGTYSTLKVQPAELEDSGVYFCASSPNSRTGGSEAFFGQGTRLTVV.

The chain carries TRBV6-1 and TRBJ2-3; 8 bases map to TRBD2. V gave up 3 bases and J gave up 6 bases; unmatched junction bases: 11. Per germline, CDR1 MNHNS and CDR2 SASEGT. This CDR3 spans 16 amino acids. CDR3 region: CASSDAGTRIIDTQYF. For the CDR3, the DNA is TGTGCCAGCAGTGATGCCGGGACTAGAATCATCGATACGCAGTATTTT.

The chain carries TRBV6-5 and TRBJ2-3; D is perhaps TRBD1 (6 bases). The CDR3 consists of 15 residues. The germline V and J ends were trimmed by 5 bases and 3 bases, with 15 bases remaining between them. CDR1 MNHEY and CDR2 SVGAGI come from the germline V gene. DNA for the CDR3: TGTGCCAGCAGTAGAGGGGGTAGGGGGACAGATACGCAGTATTTT. Protein sequence: CASSRGGRGTDTQYF.

J is TRBJ1-6 and V is TRBV5-1; D is unresolved. Germline lookup yields CDR1 SGHRS and CDR2 YFSETQ. V was pared by 4 bases and J by 5 bases, with 16 bases between. The CDR3 spans 16 residues. CDR3 residues: CASSVGLGANNSPLHF. The CDR3 bases are TGCGCCAGCAGCGTTGGCCTTGGAGCAAATAATTCACCCCTCCACTTT.

The chain has TRBV9 and TRBJ2-7, with 9 bases fitting TRBD1. This CDR3 region has 14 residues. V shed 0 bases and J 6 bases; nucleotides not matched to a gene: 4. Germline CDR1 SGDLS, CDR2 YYNGEE. Here the CDR3 reads CASSVDGTGFEQYF. CDR3 sequence (DNA): TGTGCCAGCAGCGTAGACGGGACAGGGTTCGAGCAGTACTTC. Filled out from reference TRBV9 and TRBJ2-7, the complete variable domain reads DSGVTQTPKHLITATGQRVTLRCSPRSGDLSVYWYQQSLDQGLQFLIQYYNGEERAKGNILERFSAQQFPDLHSELNLSSLELGDSALYFCASSVDGTGFEQYFGPGTRLTVT.

The chain uses TRBV6-6 and TRBJ2-3; 7 nucleotides line up with TRBD1. Germline V CDR1 and CDR2: MNHNY, SVGAGI (reference sequence). The CDR3 has 13 residues. The junction had 3 bases not matched to a gene; V was cut back by 5 bases and J by 4 bases. CDR3 sequence reads: CASSPTGADTQYF. The DNA for the CDR3 is TGTGCCAGCAGTCCTACAGGGGCAGATACGCAGTATTTT.

CDR3 in amino acids: CASSLDGRSSGNTIYF. As DNA, the CDR3 is TGCGCCAGCAGCTTGGATGGCAGGTCCTCTGGAAACACCATATATTTT. The rearrangement links TRBV5-1 to TRBJ1-3; D ambiguous. The CDR3 length is 16 residues. The V end was cut by 0 bases, the J end by 0 bases, with 10 bases between. The germline CDR1 and CDR2 sequences are SGHRS and YFSETQ. The full variable domain, with the rest looked up from reference TRBV5-1 and TRBJ1-3, is KAGVTQTPRYLIKTRGQQVTLSCSPISGHRSVSWYQQTPGQGLQFLFEYFSETQRNKGNFPGRFSGRQFSNSRSEMNVSTLELGDSALYLCASSLDGRSSGNTIYFGEGSWLTVV.

This clone is a singleton in its sample. This chain connects TRBV30 to TRBJ2-1; 11 nucleotides match TRBD2. This CDR3 is 16 amino acids long. V was pared by 5 bases and J by 0 bases, with 6 bases of the junction left unmatched. Germline V gene data show CDR1 as GTSNPN and CDR2 as SVGIG (reference sequence). The CDR3 DNA reads as TGTGCCTGGGGGCGACTAGCGGGAATCTCCTACAATGAGCAGTTCTTC. Translated, it gives CAWGRLAGISYNEQFF.

The chain uses TRBV18 and TRBJ1-1; the D is unclear. The CDR3 sequence is 13 residues long. Germline CDR1 is KGHSH and CDR2 is LQKENI. Trimming shortened V by 6 bases and J by 7 bases, and 15 bases separated the two germline ends. The CDR3 DNA sequence: TGTGCCAGCTCTCCCTGGGCGGGCAATGAAGCTTTCTTT. Amino acid sequence: CASSPWAGNEAFF.